This T cell receptor (beta chain) was documented in a study of human T cells and chemical hapten exposure. Time point defined: pre-sensitization, week 0. Specified treatment: therapeutic diphenylcyclopropenone sensitization with weekly scalp DPC. The V and J ends lost 0 bases and 6 bases respectively, with 11 bases between them. From germline, CDR1 is SGHDT and CDR2 YYEEEE. This CDR3 has 14 residues. TCRdb reprocessed the RACE reads via MiXCR and lists one record per CDR3 protein. This table holds around 60,000 distinct CDR3 sequences, around 7% found once. Source: whole blood, taken in connection with sensitization to the hapten diphenylcyclopropenone (DPC). This sequence joins TRBV5-6 and TRBJ2-3; tentative D call: TRBD1 (6 bases). This sequence originates from a woman in her 30s with alopecia areata. Some clones in this sample may be carry-over from other donors' samples. For the CDR3, the DNA is TGTGCCAGCAGCTTGGGACAGGTGGAGGATACGCAGTATTTT. Translating gives CASSLGQVEDTQYF.